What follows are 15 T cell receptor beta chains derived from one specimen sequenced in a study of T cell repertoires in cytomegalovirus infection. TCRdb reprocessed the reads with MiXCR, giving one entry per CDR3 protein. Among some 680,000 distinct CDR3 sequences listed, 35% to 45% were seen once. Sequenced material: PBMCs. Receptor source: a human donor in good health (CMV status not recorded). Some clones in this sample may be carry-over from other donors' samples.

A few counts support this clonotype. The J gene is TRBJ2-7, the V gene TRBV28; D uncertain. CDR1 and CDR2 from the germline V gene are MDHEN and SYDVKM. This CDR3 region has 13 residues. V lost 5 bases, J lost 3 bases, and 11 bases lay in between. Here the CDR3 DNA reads TGTGCCAGCAGTCCCAAGACTTTCTACGAGCAGTACTTC. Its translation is CASSPKTFYEQYF.

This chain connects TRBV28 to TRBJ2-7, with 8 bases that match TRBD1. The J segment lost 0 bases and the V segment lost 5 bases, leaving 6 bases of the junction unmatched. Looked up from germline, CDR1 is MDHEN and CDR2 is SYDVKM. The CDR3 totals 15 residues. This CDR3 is CASSPPDRASYEQYF. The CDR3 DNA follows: TGTGCCAGCAGTCCCCCGGACAGGGCCTCCTACGAGCAGTACTTC. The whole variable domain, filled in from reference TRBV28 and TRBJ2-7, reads DVKVTQSSRYLVKRTGEKVFLECVQDMDHENMFWYRQDPGLGLRLIYFSYDVKMKEKGDIPEGYSVSREKKERFSLILESASTNQTSMYLCASSPPDRASYEQYFGPGTRLTVT.

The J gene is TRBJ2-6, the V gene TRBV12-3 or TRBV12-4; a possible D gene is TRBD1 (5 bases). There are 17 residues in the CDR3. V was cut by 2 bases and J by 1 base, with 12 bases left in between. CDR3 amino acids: CASSLNAAGSGANVLTF. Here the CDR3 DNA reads TGTGCCAGCAGTTTAAATGCAGCAGGGTCTGGGGCCAACGTCCTGACTTTC.

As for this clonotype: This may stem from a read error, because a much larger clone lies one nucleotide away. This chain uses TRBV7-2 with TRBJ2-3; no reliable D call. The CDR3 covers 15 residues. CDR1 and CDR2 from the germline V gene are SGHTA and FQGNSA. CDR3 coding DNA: TGTGCCAGCAGCTTAGAGGGCGGAACCACATATACGCAGTATTTT. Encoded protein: CASSLEGGTTYTQYF.

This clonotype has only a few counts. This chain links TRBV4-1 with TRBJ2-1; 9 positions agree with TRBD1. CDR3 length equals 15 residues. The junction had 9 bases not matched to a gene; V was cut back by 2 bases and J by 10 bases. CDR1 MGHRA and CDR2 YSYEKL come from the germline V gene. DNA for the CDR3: TGCGCCAGCAGCCAAAGGGGACAGGGCGGTCGGGAGCAGTTCTTC. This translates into CASSQRGQGGREQFF.

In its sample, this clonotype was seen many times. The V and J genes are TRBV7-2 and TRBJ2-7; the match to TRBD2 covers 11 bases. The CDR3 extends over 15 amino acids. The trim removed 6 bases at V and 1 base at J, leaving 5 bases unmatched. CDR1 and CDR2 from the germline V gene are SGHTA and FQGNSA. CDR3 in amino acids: CASSPGLAVSYEQYF. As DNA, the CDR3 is TGTGCCAGCAGTCCGGGACTAGCGGTATCCTACGAGCAGTACTTC.

DNA of the CDR3: TGTGCCAGCAGCCTGGGGGGATTTCGTAATGAAAAACTGTTTTTT. Protein product: CASSLGGFRNEKLFF. The J gene is TRBJ1-4, the V gene TRBV12-3 or TRBV12-4; tentative D call: TRBD1 (5 bases). This CDR3 spans 15 amino acids. V dropped 6 bases and J dropped 4 bases, with 15 bases sitting between them.

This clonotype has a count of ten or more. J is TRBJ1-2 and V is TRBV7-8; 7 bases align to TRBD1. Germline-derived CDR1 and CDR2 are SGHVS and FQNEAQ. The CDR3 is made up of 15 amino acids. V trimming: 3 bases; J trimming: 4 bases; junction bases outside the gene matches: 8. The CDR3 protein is CASSLRTEGAYGYTF. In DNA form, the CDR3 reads TGTGCCAGCAGCTTGAGAACAGAGGGGGCCTATGGCTACACCTTC.

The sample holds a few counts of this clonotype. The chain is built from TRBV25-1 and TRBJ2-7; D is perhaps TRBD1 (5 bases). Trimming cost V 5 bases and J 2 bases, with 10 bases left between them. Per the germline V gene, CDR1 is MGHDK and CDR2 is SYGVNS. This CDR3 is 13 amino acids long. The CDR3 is CASSHTGTYEQYF. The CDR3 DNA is TGTGCCAGCAGTCACACAGGAACCTACGAGCAGTACTTC.

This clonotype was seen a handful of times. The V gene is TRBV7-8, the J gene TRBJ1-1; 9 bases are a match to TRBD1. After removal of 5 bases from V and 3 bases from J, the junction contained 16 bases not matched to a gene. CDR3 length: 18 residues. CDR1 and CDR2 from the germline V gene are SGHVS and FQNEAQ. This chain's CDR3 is CASSLRDRAPRLDTEAFF. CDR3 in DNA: TGTGCCAGCAGCCTCCGGGACAGGGCTCCCCGGTTGGACACTGAAGCTTTCTTT.

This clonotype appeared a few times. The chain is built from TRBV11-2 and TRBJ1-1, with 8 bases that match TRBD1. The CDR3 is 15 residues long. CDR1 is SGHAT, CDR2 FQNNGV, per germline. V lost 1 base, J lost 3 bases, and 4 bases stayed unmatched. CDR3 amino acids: CASSLANRGDTEAFF. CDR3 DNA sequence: TGTGCCAGCAGCTTAGCGAACAGGGGGGACACTGAAGCTTTCTTT.

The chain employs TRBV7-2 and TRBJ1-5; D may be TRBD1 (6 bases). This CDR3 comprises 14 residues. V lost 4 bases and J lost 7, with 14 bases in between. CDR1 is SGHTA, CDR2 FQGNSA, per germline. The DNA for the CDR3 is TGTGCCAGCAGCTCCGGGACACCCGGGCAGCCCCAGCATTTT. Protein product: CASSSGTPGQPQHF.

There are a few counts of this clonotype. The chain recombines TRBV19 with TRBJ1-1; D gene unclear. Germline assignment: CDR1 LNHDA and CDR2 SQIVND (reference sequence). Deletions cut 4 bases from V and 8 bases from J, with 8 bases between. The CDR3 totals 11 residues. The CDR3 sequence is CASSKVTEAFF. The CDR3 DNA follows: TGTGCCAGTAGTAAGGTAACAGAAGCTTTCTTT.

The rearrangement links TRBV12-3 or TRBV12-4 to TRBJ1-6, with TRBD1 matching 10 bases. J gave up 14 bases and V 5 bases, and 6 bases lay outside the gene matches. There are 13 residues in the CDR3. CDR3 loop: CASSDRGRGSLHF. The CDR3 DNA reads TGTGCCAGCAGTGACAGGGGGCGTGGGTCCCTCCACTTT.

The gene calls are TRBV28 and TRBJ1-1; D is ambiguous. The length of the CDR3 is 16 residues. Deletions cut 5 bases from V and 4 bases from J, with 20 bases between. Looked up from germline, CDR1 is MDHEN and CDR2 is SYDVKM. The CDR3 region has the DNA TGTGCCAGCAGTCCACCTTACGAGGGCCTGGGCACTGAAGCTTTCTTT. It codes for CASSPPYEGLGTEAFF. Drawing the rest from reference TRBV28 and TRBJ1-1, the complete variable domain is DVKVTQSSRYLVKRTGEKVFLECVQDMDHENMFWYRQDPGLGLRLIYFSYDVKMKEKGDIPEGYSVSREKKERFSLILESASTNQTSMYLCASSPPYEGLGTEAFFGQGTRLTVV.